This TCR beta chain is drawn from a study of blood T cell repertoires in COVID-19. Study context: T cells, B-cell-depleted T cells, or PBMCs provided the cDNA or gDNA that served as material.

Clinical histories supplied by participants themselves formed the basis of cohort assignment. The sample holds one count of this clone. Profiling relied on immunoSEQ multiplex PCR, and the TCRdb table lists in-frame clones only, not all of them. The repertoire has 200,000 to 250,000 clones, about 90% of them found once; the top ten carry over 3.5%. Sequenced material: PBMCs or T cells enriched from blood (not recorded which). The TCR was taken from a woman in her twenties or thirties who had been exposed to COVID-19.

The CDR3 DNA sequence: TGTGCCAGTAGTATAGCAGGGCCTCCGGGCAATCAGCCCCAGCATTTT. Translating gives CASSIAGPPGNQPQHF. The chain carries TRBV19 and TRBJ1-5; D might be TRBD1 (5 bases). Germline assignment: CDR1 LNHDA and CDR2 SQIVND (reference sequence). The CDR3 has 16 amino acids. V was trimmed by 1 base and J by 2 bases, leaving 12 bases between them.